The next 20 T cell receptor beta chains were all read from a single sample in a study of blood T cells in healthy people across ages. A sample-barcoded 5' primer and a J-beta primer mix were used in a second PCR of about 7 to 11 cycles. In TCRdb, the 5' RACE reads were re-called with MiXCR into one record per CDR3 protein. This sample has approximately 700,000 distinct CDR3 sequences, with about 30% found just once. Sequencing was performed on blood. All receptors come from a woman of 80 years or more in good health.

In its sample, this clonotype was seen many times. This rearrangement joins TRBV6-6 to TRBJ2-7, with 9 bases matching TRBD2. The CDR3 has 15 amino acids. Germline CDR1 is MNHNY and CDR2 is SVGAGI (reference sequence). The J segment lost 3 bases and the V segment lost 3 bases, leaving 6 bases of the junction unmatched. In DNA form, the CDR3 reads TGTGCCAGCAGTTATGAAGCGGGGGGCCTCTACGAGCAGTACTTC. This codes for CASSYEAGGLYEQYF.

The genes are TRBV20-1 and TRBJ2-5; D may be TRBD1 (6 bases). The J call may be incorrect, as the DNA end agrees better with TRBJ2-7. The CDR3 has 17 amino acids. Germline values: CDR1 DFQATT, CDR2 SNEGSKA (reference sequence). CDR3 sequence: CSARGGHGGTYGYEQYF. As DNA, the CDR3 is TGCAGTGCTAGAGGGGGTCATGGGGGCACGTACGGGTACGAGCAGTACTTC.

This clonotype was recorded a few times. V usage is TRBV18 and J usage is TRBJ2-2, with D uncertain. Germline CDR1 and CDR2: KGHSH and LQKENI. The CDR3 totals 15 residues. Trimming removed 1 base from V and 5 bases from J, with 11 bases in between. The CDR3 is CASSPQELRTGELFF. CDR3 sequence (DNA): TGTGCCAGCTCACCACAGGAGTTGAGAACCGGGGAGCTGTTTTTT. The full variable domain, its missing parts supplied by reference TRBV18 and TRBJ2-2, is NAGVMQNPRHLVRRRGQEARLRCSPMKGHSHVYWYRQLPEEGLKFMVYLQKENIIDESGMPKERFSAEFPKEGPSILRIQQVVRGDSAAYFCASSPQELRTGELFFGEGSRLTVL.

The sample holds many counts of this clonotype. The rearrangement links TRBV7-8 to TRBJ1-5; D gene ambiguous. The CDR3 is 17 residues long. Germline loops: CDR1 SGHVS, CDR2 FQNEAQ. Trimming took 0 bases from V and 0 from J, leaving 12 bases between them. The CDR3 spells CASSLAQIRNSNQPQHF. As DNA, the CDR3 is TGTGCCAGCAGCTTAGCGCAGATACGGAATAGCAATCAGCCCCAGCATTTT.

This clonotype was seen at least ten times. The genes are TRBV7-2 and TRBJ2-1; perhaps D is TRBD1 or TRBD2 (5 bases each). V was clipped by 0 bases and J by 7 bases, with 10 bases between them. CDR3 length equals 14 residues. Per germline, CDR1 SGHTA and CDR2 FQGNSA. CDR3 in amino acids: CASSLAGVLNEQFF. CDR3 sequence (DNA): TGTGCCAGCAGCTTAGCGGGGGTTCTTAATGAGCAGTTCTTC.

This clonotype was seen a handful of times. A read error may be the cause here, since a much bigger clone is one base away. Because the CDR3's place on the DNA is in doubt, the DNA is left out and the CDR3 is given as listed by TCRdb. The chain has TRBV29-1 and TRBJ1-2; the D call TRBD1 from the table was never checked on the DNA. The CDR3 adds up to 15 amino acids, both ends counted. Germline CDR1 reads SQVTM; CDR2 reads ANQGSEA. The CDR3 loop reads CSVDGTPRGDYGCTF.

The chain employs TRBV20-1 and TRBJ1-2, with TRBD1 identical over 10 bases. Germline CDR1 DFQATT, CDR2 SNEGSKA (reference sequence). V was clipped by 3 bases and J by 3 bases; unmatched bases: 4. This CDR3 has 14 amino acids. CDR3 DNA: TGCAGTGCTAGCCTCGGGACAGGGGACTATGGCTACACCTTC. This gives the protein CSASLGTGDYGYTF.

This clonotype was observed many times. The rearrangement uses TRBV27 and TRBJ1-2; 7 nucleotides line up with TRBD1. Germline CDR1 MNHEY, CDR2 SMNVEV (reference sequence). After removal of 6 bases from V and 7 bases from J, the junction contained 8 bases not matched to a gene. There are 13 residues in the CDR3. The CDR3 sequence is CASRRTGQGGYTF. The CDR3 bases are TGTGCCAGCAGGCGGACAGGCCAGGGTGGCTACACCTTC.

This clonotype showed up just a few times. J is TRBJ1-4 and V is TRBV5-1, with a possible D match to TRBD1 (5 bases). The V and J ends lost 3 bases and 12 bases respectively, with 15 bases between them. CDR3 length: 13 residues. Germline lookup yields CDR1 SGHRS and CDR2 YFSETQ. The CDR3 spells CASSSNQGSELFF. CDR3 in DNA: TGCGCCAGCAGCTCAAACCAGGGTAGTGAACTGTTTTTT.

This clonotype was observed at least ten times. The CDR3 sequence: CSASPVGGGSYEQYF. The CDR3 DNA follows: TGCAGTGCTAGCCCCGTGGGCGGGGGATCCTACGAGCAGTACTTC. The rearrangement uses TRBV20-1 and TRBJ2-7; 7 bases map to TRBD2. V lost 3 bases and J lost 1; bases outside the gene matches: 9. The CDR3 is 15 amino acids. Germline CDR1 and CDR2: DFQATT and SNEGSKA (reference sequence).

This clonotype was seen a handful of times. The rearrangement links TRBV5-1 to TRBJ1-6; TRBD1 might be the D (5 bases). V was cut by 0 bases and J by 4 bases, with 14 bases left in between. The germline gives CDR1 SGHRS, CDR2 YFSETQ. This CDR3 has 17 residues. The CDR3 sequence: CASSLAAGGAYNSPLHF. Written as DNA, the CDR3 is TGCGCCAGCAGCTTGGCCGCGGGGGGAGCGTATAATTCACCCCTCCACTTT.

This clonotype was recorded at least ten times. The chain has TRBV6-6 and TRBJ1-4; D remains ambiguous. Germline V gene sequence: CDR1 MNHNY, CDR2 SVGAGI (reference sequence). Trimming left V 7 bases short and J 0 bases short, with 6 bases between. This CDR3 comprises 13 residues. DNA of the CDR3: TGTGCCAGCATGGCTGCAACTAATGAAAAACTGTTTTTT. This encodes CASMAATNEKLFF.

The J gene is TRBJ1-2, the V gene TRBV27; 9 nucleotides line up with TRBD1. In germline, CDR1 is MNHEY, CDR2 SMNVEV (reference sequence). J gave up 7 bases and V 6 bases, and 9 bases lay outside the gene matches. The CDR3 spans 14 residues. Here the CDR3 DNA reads TGTGCCAGCAGCACACTTACAGGGGGCTTTGGCTACACCTTC. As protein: CASSTLTGGFGYTF.

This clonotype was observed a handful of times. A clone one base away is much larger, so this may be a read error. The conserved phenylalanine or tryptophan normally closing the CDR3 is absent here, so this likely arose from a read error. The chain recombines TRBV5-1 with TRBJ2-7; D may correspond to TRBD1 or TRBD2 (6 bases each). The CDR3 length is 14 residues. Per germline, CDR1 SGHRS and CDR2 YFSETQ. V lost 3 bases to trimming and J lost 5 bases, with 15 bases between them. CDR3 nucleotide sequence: TGCGCCAGCAGCTATACTACAGGGACTGACGAGCAGTACTGC. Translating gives CASSYTTGTDEQYC.

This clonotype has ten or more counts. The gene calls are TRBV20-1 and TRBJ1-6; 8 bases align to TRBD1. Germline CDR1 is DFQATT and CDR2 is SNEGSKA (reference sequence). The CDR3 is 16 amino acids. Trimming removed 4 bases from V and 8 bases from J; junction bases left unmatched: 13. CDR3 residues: CSATKPTGDPDSPLHF. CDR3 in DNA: TGCAGTGCTACGAAACCGACAGGGGACCCCGATTCACCCCTCCACTTT.

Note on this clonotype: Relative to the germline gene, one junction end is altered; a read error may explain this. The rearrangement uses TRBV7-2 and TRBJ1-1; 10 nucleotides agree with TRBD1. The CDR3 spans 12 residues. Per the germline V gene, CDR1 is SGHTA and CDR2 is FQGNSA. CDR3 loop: CVSSSDRGEAFF. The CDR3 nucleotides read TGTGTCAGCAGCTCGGACAGGGGGGAAGCTTTCTTT.

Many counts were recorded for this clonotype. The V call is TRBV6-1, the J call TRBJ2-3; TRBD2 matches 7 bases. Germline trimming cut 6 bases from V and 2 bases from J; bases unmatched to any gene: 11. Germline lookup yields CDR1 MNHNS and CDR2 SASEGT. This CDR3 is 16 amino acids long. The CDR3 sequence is CASRLDPAGITDTQYF. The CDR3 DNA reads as TGTGCCAGCAGATTGGACCCAGCGGGGATCACAGATACGCAGTATTTT.

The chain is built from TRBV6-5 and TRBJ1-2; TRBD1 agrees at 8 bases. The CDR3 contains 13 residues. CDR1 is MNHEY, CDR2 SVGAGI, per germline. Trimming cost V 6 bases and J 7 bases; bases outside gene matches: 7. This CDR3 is CASRQGVTAGYTF. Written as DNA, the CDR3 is TGTGCCAGCAGACAGGGGGTAACGGCTGGCTACACCTTC.

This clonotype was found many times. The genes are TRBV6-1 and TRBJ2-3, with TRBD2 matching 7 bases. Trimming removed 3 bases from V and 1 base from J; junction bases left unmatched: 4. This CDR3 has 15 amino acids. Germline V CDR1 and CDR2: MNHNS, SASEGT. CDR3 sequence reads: CASSDRLAGTDTQYF. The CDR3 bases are TGTGCCAGCAGTGATCGGCTAGCGGGCACAGATACGCAGTATTTT.

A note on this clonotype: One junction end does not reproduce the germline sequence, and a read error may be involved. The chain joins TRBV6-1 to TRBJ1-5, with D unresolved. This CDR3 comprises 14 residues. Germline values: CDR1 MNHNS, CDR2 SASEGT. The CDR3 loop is CASSDSPGFQLQHF. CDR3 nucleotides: TGTGCCAGCAGTGATTCTCCAGGTTTTCAGCTCCAGCATTTT.